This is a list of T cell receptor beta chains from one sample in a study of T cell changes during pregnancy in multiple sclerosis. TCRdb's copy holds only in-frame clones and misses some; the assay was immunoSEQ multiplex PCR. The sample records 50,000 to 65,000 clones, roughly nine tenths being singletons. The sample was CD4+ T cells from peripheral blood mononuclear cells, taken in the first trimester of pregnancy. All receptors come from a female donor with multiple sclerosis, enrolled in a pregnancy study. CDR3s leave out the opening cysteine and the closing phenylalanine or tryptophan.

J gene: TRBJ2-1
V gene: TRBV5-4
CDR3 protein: ASNSGSSYNEQF

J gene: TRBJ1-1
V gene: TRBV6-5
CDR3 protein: ASRRGSREGTEAF

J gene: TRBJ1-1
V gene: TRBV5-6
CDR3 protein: ASSTRQPMNTEAF

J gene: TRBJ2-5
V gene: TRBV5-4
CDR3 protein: ASSLSSVGETQY

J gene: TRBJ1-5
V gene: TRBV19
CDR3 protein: ASKDRGAQPQH

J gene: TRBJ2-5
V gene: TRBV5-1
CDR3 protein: ASRIGQGSALETQY

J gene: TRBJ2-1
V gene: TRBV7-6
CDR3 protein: ASSLAGDTNYNEQF

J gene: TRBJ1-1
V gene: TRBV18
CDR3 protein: ASSPPQGAFNTEAF

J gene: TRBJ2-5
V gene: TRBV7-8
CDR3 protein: ASKRGGSQETQY

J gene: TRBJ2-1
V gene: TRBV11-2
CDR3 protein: ASSLGLYGREQF

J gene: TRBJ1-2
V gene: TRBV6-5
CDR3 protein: ASSTTRQGFNGYT